The text below deals with one T cell receptor (beta chain). As yet, its antigen is unknown. The junction had 6 bases not matched to a gene; V was cut back by 6 bases and J by 4 bases. CDR1 and CDR2 (germline): MNHEY, SVGAGI. The CDR3 is 14 amino acids. This sample is drawn from a study of cytomegalovirus exposure and HLA in healthy donors. Study context: Among about 179 million T cells, an earlier analysis found about 110 million unique TCR beta sequences.

The PCR had 60 Vbeta and 13 Jbeta primers. TCRdb's copy holds only in-frame clones and misses some; the assay was immunoSEQ multiplex PCR. Of some 170,000 clones detected, about 75% appear once; the ten largest clones hold roughly 5.8%. Regarding the study as a whole: Confirmation was obtained in vitro that a few CMV-associated chains are specific for CMV antigens.

Sample: PBMCs. This receptor was taken from a man in his forties or fifties in good health and CMV-seropositive. The J gene is TRBJ1-5, the V gene TRBV6-5, with TRBD1 matching over 7 bases. The CDR3 bases are TGTGCCAGCAGCTACGACAGGGCTAATCAGCCCCAGCATTTT. Protein product: CASSYDRANQPQHF.